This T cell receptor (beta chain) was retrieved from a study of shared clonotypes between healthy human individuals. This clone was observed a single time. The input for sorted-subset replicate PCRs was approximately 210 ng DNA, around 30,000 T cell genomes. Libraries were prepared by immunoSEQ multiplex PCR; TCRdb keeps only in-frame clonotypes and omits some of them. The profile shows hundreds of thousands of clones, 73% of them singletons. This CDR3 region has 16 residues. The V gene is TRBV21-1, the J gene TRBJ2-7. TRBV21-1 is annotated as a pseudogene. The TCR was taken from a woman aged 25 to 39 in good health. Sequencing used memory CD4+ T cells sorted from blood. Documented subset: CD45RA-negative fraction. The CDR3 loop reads CASSLKVGNAGCEQYF. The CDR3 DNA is TGTGCCAGCAGCCTGAAGGTTGGGAATGCCGGTTGCGAGCAGTACTTC.